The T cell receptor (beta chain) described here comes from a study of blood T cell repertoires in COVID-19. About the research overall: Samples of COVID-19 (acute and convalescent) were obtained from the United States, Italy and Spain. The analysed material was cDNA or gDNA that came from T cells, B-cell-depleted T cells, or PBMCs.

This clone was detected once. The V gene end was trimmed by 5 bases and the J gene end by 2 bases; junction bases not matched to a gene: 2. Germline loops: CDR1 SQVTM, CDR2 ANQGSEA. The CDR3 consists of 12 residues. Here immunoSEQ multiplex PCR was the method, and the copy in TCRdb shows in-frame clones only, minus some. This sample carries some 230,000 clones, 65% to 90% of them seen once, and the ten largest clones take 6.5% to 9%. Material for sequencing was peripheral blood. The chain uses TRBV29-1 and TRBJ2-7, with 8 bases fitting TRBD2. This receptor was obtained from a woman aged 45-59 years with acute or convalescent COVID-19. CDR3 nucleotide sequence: TGCAGCGTTCGCGGGGGGACCTACGAGCAGTACTTC. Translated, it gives CSVRGGTYEQYF.